The T cell receptor (beta chain) described here comes from a study of blood T cell repertoires in COVID-19. As for the study in general: Some COVID-19 samples were acute and others convalescent; all came from the United States, Italy and Spain.

CDR1 is SGHDT, CDR2 YYEEEE, per germline. CDR3 length: 14 residues. V lost 4 bases, J lost 0 bases, and 11 bases lay in between. Using immunoSEQ multiplex PCR, the repertoire was profiled, and TCRdb retains in-frame clones only, with some absent. The sample has approximately 130,000 clones, roughly three quarters seen once. The chain has TRBV5-6 and TRBJ2-7; D is unclear. This sequence originates from a human donor in a cohort sampled during active COVID-19. Material for sequencing was peripheral blood. CDR3 protein: CASSGTRISYEQYF. CDR3 in DNA: TGTGCCAGCAGCGGTACCAGGATCTCCTACGAGCAGTACTTC.